This is a list of T cell receptor beta chains from one sample in a study of lymphopenia after photon versus proton radiotherapy. The protocol was immunoSEQ multiplex PCR, while the TCRdb copy is restricted to in-frame clones and leaves out a portion. The sample lists approximately 70,000 clones; approximately 90% were seen once. Sample: peripheral blood, taken from a patient treated with proton-based radiotherapy. The receptors derive from a man at least 80 years old with esophageal cancer. CDR3s include the opening cysteine and the closing phenylalanine or tryptophan. The D gene is left open where the match is weak. Clone size appears in some rows only: once, few, many, or a class for an expanded clone.

. TRBJ1-1 TRBV9 once TGTGCCAGCAGCGTAGACCCGGGTCCAAGACCTGAAGCTTTCTTT CASSVDPGPRPEAFF
. TRBJ2-5 TRBV18 . TGTGCCAGCTCACACGACAGGACCCAAGAGACCCAGTACTTC CASSHDRTQETQYF
. TRBJ1-5 TRBV6-5 . TGTGCCAGCAGTGGGAGGGTGGATCAGCCCCAGCATTTT CASSGRVDQPQHF
TRBD2 TRBJ2-3 TRBV29-1 once TGCAGCGTTGAAACGACTAGCGGGGGGGCTCACGCAGATACGCAGTATTTT CSVETTSGGAHADTQYF
. TRBJ2-7 TRBV21-1 . TGTGCCAGCATCGCTTTAGGCCGGGACAGAGCCTACGAGCAGTACTTC CASIALGRDRAYEQYF
TRBD1 TRBJ2-7 TRBV7-8 . TGTGCCAGCAGCTTAGACAGGGGCCTGGGCTACGAGCAGTACTTC CASSLDRGLGYEQYF
TRBD2 TRBJ2-1 TRBV5-1 . TGCGCCAGCAGCTTGACTAGCGGGCCCTGGGATGAGCAGTTCTTC CASSLTSGPWDEQFF
. TRBJ2-6 TRBV5-6 . TGTGCCAGCACCTCCGGGGTCTCTGGGGCCAACGTCCTGACTTTC CASTSGVSGANVLTF
. TRBJ2-5 TRBV2 . TGTGCCAGCAGTGGGGGCCGGGGTGAGACCCAGTACTTC CASSGGRGETQYF
. TRBJ1-1 TRBV10-3 few TGTGCCATCAGTGATGATTGGGGACGGCGACCGGGGAACACTGAAGCTTTCTTT CAISDDWGRRPGNTEAFF
TRBD1 TRBJ2-5 TRBV7-6 . TGTGCCAGCAGGCCGAGACGGGGTCAGGGGGCGTGGGAGACCCAGTACTTC CASRPRRGQGAWETQYF